The 14 T cell receptor beta chains presented below share a single source sample, sequenced in a study of Ad26.COV2.S vaccination and SARS-CoV-2 variants. Method: immunoSEQ multiplex PCR; TCRdb's copy keeps in-frame clones and lacks some. The sample includes a few hundred thousand clones, around 87% seen only once; the top ten take about 3.1%. Regarding treatment: some 20 received Ad26.COV2.S at low or high dose, single or two shots; five or six received placebo; per-sample allocation not given. The investigators took samples on day 63 after the first vaccine or placebo injection. The material sequenced was peripheral blood, taken in a trial of Ad26.COV2.S vaccine versus placebo. These receptors came from a person aged 18 to 65 who received the Ad26.COV2.S COVID-19 vaccine or a placebo.

The rearrangement uses TRBV18 and TRBJ1-4, with D unclear. The germline CDR1 and CDR2 sequences are KGHSH and LQKENI. The V end lost 2 bases, the J end lost 0 bases, and 16 bases lay between the germline ends. The CDR3 loop spans 18 amino acids. The CDR3 DNA is TGTGCCAGCTCACCAGATGAGGCACACTTGTCAACTAATGAAAAACTGTTTTTT. Protein: CASSPDEAHLSTNEKLFF.

The chain links TRBV7-9 to TRBJ2-6; D is possibly TRBD2 (6 bases). The CDR3 spans 17 residues. CDR1 is SEHNR and CDR2 is FQNEAQ in the germline V gene (reference sequence). V was shortened by 4 bases and J by 2 bases, with 15 bases between the two germline ends. The CDR3 sequence is CASSSPGAPPGANVLTF. CDR3 DNA sequence: TGTGCCAGCAGCTCCCCGGGAGCTCCACCTGGGGCCAACGTCCTGACTTTC.

This sequence joins TRBV4-1 and TRBJ2-7; the D is unclear. V gave up 1 base and J gave up 3 bases, with 13 bases separating them. Germline loops: CDR1 MGHRA, CDR2 YSYEKL. The CDR3 extends over 15 amino acids. The CDR3 spells CASSQGMASGYEQYF. In nucleotides, the CDR3 is TGCGCCAGCAGCCAAGGGATGGCGTCGGGCTACGAGCAGTACTTC.

This clone was seen just once. The chain combines TRBV9 with TRBJ2-7; tentative D call: TRBD1 (5 bases). The CDR3 runs 15 residues. The V gene lost 2 bases and the J gene lost 0 bases, with 12 bases spanning the gap. Germline V lookup: CDR1 SGDLS, CDR2 YYNGEE. In DNA, the CDR3 is TGTGCCAGCAGCGTTCAGGGAACCCCCTCCTACGAGCAGTACTTC. It codes for CASSVQGTPSYEQYF.

This chain links TRBV2 with TRBJ1-2; weak D call: TRBD1 (5 bases). The CDR3 has 12 amino acids. The germline V gene has CDR1 SNHLY and CDR2 FYNNEI. The germline V and J ends were trimmed by 1 base and 11 bases, with 11 bases remaining between them. The CDR3 DNA is TGTGCCAGCAGTGAAGGTTTGCAGGGATACACCTTC. Its translation is CASSEGLQGYTF.

The chain carries TRBV19 and TRBJ1-1; D is undetermined. The CDR3 runs to 15 residues. V shed 3 bases and J shed 4 bases, with 15 bases lying between them. Germline values: CDR1 LNHDA, CDR2 SQIVND (reference sequence). The CDR3 sequence is CASSISRTGSTEAFF. In nucleotides, the CDR3 is TGTGCCAGTAGTATTAGCCGGACTGGGAGCACTGAAGCTTTCTTT.

This clone was counted ten times or more. The rearrangement uses TRBV6-1 and TRBJ1-5, with D maybe TRBD1 (5 bases). Germline V gives CDR1 MNHNS, CDR2 SASEGT. The V gene lost 2 bases and the J gene lost 3 bases, with 17 bases spanning the gap. The CDR3 runs 17 residues. DNA for the CDR3: TGTGCCAGCAGTGAACCCGGGACGGCCGTTAACAATCAGCCCCAGCATTTT. Encoded protein: CASSEPGTAVNNQPQHF.

The V gene is TRBV9, the J gene TRBJ1-4, with D possibly being TRBD1 (5 bases). Per germline, CDR1 SGDLS and CDR2 YYNGEE. CDR3 size: 15 residues. Trimming left V 0 bases short and J 4 bases short, with 10 bases between. The CDR3 DNA is TGTGCCAGCAGCGTAGGGGGACCGCTTAATGAAAAACTGTTTTTT. Residues: CASSVGGPLNEKLFF.

The J gene is TRBJ2-3, the V gene TRBV7-9; 9 bases align to TRBD2. The ends lost 7 bases at V and 0 bases at J; junction bases unmatched: 5. Germline V gene sequence: CDR1 SEHNR, CDR2 FQNEAQ (reference sequence). CDR3 length: 15 amino acids. This CDR3 is CASKSGGTSTDTQYF. CDR3 DNA: TGTGCCAGCAAAAGCGGGGGGACGAGCACAGATACGCAGTATTTT.

The V and J genes are TRBV7-9 and TRBJ1-6, with 7 bases lining up with TRBD1. V trimming: 5 bases; J trimming: 5 bases; junction bases outside the gene matches: 6. This CDR3 has 15 amino acids. Germline V gives CDR1 SEHNR, CDR2 FQNEAQ (reference sequence). CDR3 sequence reads: CASSVGQVNNSPLHF. CDR3 nucleotides: TGTGCCAGCAGCGTAGGACAGGTCAATAATTCACCCCTCCACTTT.

This sequence joins TRBV6-6 and TRBJ1-1; weak D call: TRBD1 (5 bases). Trimming left V 0 bases short and J 0 bases short, with 8 bases between. This CDR3 has 15 amino acids. Germline assignment: CDR1 MNHNY and CDR2 SVGAGI (reference sequence). The CDR3 sequence: CASSYSGTVNTEAFF. In DNA form, the CDR3 reads TGTGCCAGCAGTTACTCTGGGACGGTGAACACTGAAGCTTTCTTT.

The rearrangement joins TRBV2 to TRBJ1-5; no reliable D call. V was pared by 3 bases and J by 4 bases, with 7 bases between. Germline-derived CDR1 and CDR2 are SNHLY and FYNNEI. The CDR3 length is 13 residues. CDR3 in DNA: TGTGCCAGCAGTGATAGGAGAAATCAGCCCCAGCATTTT. It yields the protein CASSDRRNQPQHF.

This chain connects TRBV2 to TRBJ2-3; a weak D match, TRBD1 (6 bases). This CDR3 spans 13 amino acids. Germline CDR1 is SNHLY and CDR2 is FYNNEI. Deletions cut 0 bases from V and 10 bases from J, with 11 bases between. The CDR3 loop reads CASSEAPGTPQYF. The CDR3 bases are TGTGCCAGCAGTGAAGCGCCCGGGACACCGCAGTATTTT.

To note about this clone: Other nucleotide sequences in the sample specify the same CDR3. The genes are TRBV7-2 and TRBJ2-5; possible D gene TRBD2, 5 bases. The CDR3 length is 13 residues. CDR1 is SGHTA, CDR2 FQGNSA, per germline. The ends were cut back, 3 bases at V and 1 base at J, with 6 bases in the middle. The CDR3, as DNA: TGTGCCAGCAGCTTGCGGGTCCAAGAGACCCAGTACTTC. Translation gives CASSLRVQETQYF.